Presented here are 24 T cell receptor beta chains from one specimen sequenced in a study of blood T cell repertoires in COVID-19. Using immunoSEQ multiplex PCR, the repertoire was profiled, and TCRdb retains in-frame clones only, with some absent. The table records approximately 120,000 clones, around 89% of them present only once. The sequenced sample consisted of peripheral blood. These receptors came from a human donor in a cohort sampled during active COVID-19.

This clone has a single count. V is TRBV6-5 and J is TRBJ2-7; TRBD1 is a possible D gene (6 bases). V lost 10 bases to trimming and J lost 4 bases, with 11 bases between them. The CDR3 sequence is 11 residues long. Germline loops: CDR1 MNHEY, CDR2 SVGAGI. The CDR3 is CATEGVYEQYF. In DNA form, the CDR3 reads TGTGCCACCGAGGGGGTGTACGAGCAGTACTTC.

This sequence joins TRBV4-2 and TRBJ2-7, with 8 positions matching TRBD2. CDR1 is LGHNA, CDR2 YNFKEQ, per germline. J was trimmed by 7 bases and V by 2 bases; bases with no gene match: 4. CDR3 length equals 13 residues. CDR3 bases: TGTGCCAGCAGCCAATCGGGGGGGGAAGAGCAGTACTTC. The encoded protein is CASSQSGGEEQYF.

The chain joins TRBV5-1 to TRBJ2-7, with D tentatively TRBD1 (6 bases). The germline V gene encodes CDR1 SGHRS and CDR2 YFSETQ. The CDR3 spans 14 residues. V lost 4 bases to trimming and J lost 5 bases, with 16 bases between them. The chain's CDR3 is CASSDIQGSNEQYF. The CDR3 DNA reads as TGCGCCAGCAGCGACATACAGGGTTCGAACGAGCAGTACTTC.

This clone appeared a few times. The chain couples TRBV7-9 to TRBJ2-5; TRBD2 agrees at 8 bases. The V gene's germline CDR1 is SEHNR and CDR2 FQNEAQ (reference sequence). J lost 4 bases, V lost 4 bases, and 5 bases had no gene match. This CDR3 has 14 residues. DNA for the CDR3: TGTGCCAGCAGCTCAACCGGACTAGCAGAGACCCAGTACTTC. Translated: CASSSTGLAETQYF. The variable domain in full, completed from reference TRBV7-9 and TRBJ2-5, reads DTGVSQNPRHKITKRGQNVTFRCDPISEHNRLYWYRQTLGQGPEFLTYFQNEAQLEKSRLLSDRFSAERPKGSFSTLEIQRTEQGDSAMYLCASSSTGLAETQYFGPGTRLLVL.

This chain joins TRBV9 and TRBJ1-2; D ambiguous. The CDR3 has 11 residues. Germline V gene data show CDR1 as SGDLS and CDR2 as YYNGEE. The V and J ends lost 6 bases and 1 base respectively, with 4 bases between them. The CDR3 bases are TGTGCCAGCACAGTTAACTATGGCTACACCTTC. It codes for CASTVNYGYTF.

This chain connects TRBV5-6 to TRBJ2-7, with 10 bases aligning to TRBD1. CDR1 and CDR2 from the germline V gene are SGHDT and YYEEEE. Trimming removed 4 bases from V and 3 bases from J; junction bases left unmatched: 7. This CDR3 contains 15 residues. CDR3 residues: CASSKSRDRGYEQYF. CDR3 sequence (DNA): TGTGCCAGCAGCAAAAGCCGGGACAGGGGCTACGAGCAGTACTTC.

About this clone: The sample has other DNA sequences that encode this CDR3 too. CDR3 nucleotides: TGTGCCAGCAGAGGACAGAGCAATCAGCCCCAGCATTTT. Encoded protein: CASRGQSNQPQHF. V gene TRBV2 combines with J gene TRBJ1-5; a weak D match, TRBD1 (6 bases). Between the trimmed V and J ends, which lost 6 bases and 1 base, there was a span of 7 bases. The CDR3 length is 13 residues. Germline loops: CDR1 SNHLY, CDR2 FYNNEI.

The chain is built from TRBV5-6 and TRBJ2-1; 9 bases line up with TRBD1. Unmatched junction bases numbered 5, after V lost 4 bases and J lost 3 bases. The germline V gene has CDR1 SGHDT and CDR2 YYEEEE. The CDR3 extends over 15 amino acids. CDR3 residues: CASSLAGQGYNEQFF. CDR3 in DNA: TGTGCCAGCAGCCTGGCGGGACAGGGCTACAATGAGCAGTTCTTC.

The CDR3 coding sequence is TGTGCCTGGAGTATTACAGGGTTGAACACTGAAGCTTTCTTT. As protein: CAWSITGLNTEAFF. The V gene is TRBV30, the J gene TRBJ1-1, with D maybe TRBD1 (6 bases). The length of the CDR3 is 14 residues. The germline V gene has CDR1 GTSNPN and CDR2 SVGIG (reference sequence). Trimming left V 2 bases short and J 0 bases short, with 10 bases between.

The chain combines TRBV2 with TRBJ2-3, with 9 bases identical to TRBD2. J lost 5 bases, V lost 4 bases, and 7 bases had no gene match. Germline V lookup: CDR1 SNHLY, CDR2 FYNNEI. The CDR3 spans 15 residues. In nucleotides, the CDR3 is TGTGCCAGCAGTGGGGTAGCGGGAGTGGAAGATACGCAGTATTTT. It translates to CASSGVAGVEDTQYF.

This chain links TRBV30 with TRBJ2-7; D unclear. The CDR3 is 12 amino acids. Trimming stripped 4 bases from V and 0 bases from J, with 7 bases between. The germline V gene encodes CDR1 GTSNPN and CDR2 SVGIG (reference sequence). CDR3 residues: CAWTENSYEQYF. The CDR3 DNA reads TGTGCCTGGACGGAGAACTCCTACGAGCAGTACTTC.

The chain carries TRBV7-9 and TRBJ2-7; maybe TRBD1 (6 bases). Trimming pared 2 bases from V and 2 bases from J, leaving 10 bases between. CDR3 length: 14 amino acids. Germline V CDR1 and CDR2: SEHNR, FQNEAQ (reference sequence). The CDR3 loop reads CASSLMDSTYEQYF. The CDR3 DNA reads TGTGCCAGCAGCTTAATGGACAGCACCTACGAGCAGTACTTC.

The chain couples TRBV6-2 or TRBV6-3 to TRBJ2-3, with D unresolved. Trimming took off 4 bases at V and 10 bases at J, with 18 bases between the two ends. The V gene's germline CDR1 is MNHEY and CDR2 SVGEGT. This CDR3 has 14 amino acids. The CDR3 protein is CASSLSRSPPSQYF. For the CDR3, the DNA is TGTGCCAGCAGTTTATCTAGGTCCCCTCCCTCGCAGTATTTT.

In nucleotides, the CDR3 is TGTGCCAGCAGCTTAGGGGAGTTGACAGGCGACCAAGAGACCCAGTACTTC. Translation gives CASSLGELTGDQETQYF. The gene calls are TRBV5-4 and TRBJ2-5; the D gene is possibly TRBD1 (6 bases). Germline values: CDR1 SGHNT, CDR2 YYREEE (reference sequence). The V gene lost 2 bases and the J gene lost 0 bases, with 17 bases spanning the gap. This CDR3 has 17 amino acids.

The chain combines TRBV7-9 with TRBJ2-7; 7 bases agree with TRBD2. Per the germline V gene, CDR1 is SEHNR and CDR2 is FQNEAQ (reference sequence). The J segment lost 3 bases and the V segment lost 6 bases, leaving 11 bases of the junction unmatched. The CDR3 sequence is 15 residues long. The CDR3 sequence: CASSPWGVAGYEQYF. CDR3 DNA sequence: TGTGCCAGCAGTCCTTGGGGGGTAGCGGGCTACGAGCAGTACTTC. The variable domain in full, completed from reference TRBV7-9 and TRBJ2-7, reads DTGVSQNPRHKITKRGQNVTFRCDPISEHNRLYWYRQTLGQGPEFLTYFQNEAQLEKSRLLSDRFSAERPKGSFSTLEIQRTEQGDSAMYLCASSPWGVAGYEQYFGPGTRLTVT.

This chain connects TRBV1 to TRBJ2-7; the table calls TRBD2, which could not be checked here. TRBV1 is a pseudogene locus. The CDR3 is made up of 17 amino acids. The CDR3 loop is CTSSQEVVWTSAYEQYF. The CDR3 coding sequence is TGCACCAGCAGCCAAGAGGTCGTGTGGACTAGCGCCTACGAGCAGTACTTC.

V is TRBV6-2 or TRBV6-3 and J is TRBJ2-3; TRBD1 is a possible D gene (6 bases). In germline, CDR1 is MNHEY, CDR2 SVGEGT. The CDR3 covers 14 residues. Trimming removed 8 bases from V and 4 bases from J, with 16 bases in between. The CDR3 sequence: CASGQLSGADTQYF. Here the CDR3 DNA reads TGTGCCAGCGGCCAGCTGTCAGGGGCAGATACGCAGTATTTT.

The rearrangement links TRBV29-1 to TRBJ1-2; D not resolved. V lost 0 bases and J 4 bases, leaving 12 bases between the germline ends. The CDR3 sequence is 14 residues long. The germline V gene has CDR1 SQVTM and CDR2 ANQGSEA. This CDR3 reads CSVEDVRGSYGYTF. CDR3 DNA sequence: TGCAGCGTTGAAGATGTGAGAGGGAGCTATGGCTACACCTTC.

The chain links TRBV29-1 to TRBJ2-2, with 12 bases matching TRBD1. The germline CDR1 and CDR2 sequences are SQVTM and ANQGSEA. Trimming at V came to 7 bases and at J to 7 bases, leaving 7 bases not matched to a gene. The CDR3 is 14 residues long. CDR3 residues: CSARDRGQGGELFF. The DNA for the CDR3 is TGCAGCGCACGGGACAGGGGGCAAGGCGGGGAGCTGTTTTTT.

V usage is TRBV2 and J usage is TRBJ2-7; D might be TRBD1 (5 bases). Trimming left V 8 bases short and J 1 base short, with 18 bases between. In germline, CDR1 is SNHLY, CDR2 FYNNEI. The CDR3 has 15 amino acids. This chain's CDR3 is CASQLYSGLSYEQYF. CDR3 nucleotides: TGTGCCAGCCAACTTTATTCAGGGTTATCCTACGAGCAGTACTTC.

V and J are TRBV28 and TRBJ2-5; 10 bases are shared with TRBD2. The V gene end was trimmed by 8 bases and the J gene end by 1 base; junction bases not matched to a gene: 10. This CDR3 has 16 residues. CDR1 and CDR2 from the germline V gene are MDHEN and SYDVKM. The CDR3: CASGRTSGGLQETQYF. CDR3 DNA sequence: TGTGCCAGCGGACGGACTAGCGGAGGACTCCAAGAGACCCAGTACTTC.

The chain has TRBV29-1 and TRBJ1-5, with a possible D match to TRBD1 (5 bases). V was pared by 6 bases and J by 5 bases, with 14 bases between. CDR3 length: 13 amino acids. Germline CDR1 is SQVTM and CDR2 is ANQGSEA. The CDR3: CSVRDSYDQPQHF. The CDR3 region has the DNA TGCAGCGTGAGAGACAGCTACGATCAGCCCCAGCATTTT.

The chain links TRBV2 to TRBJ2-5; 8 bases line up with TRBD1. V was clipped by 5 bases and J by 3 bases; unmatched bases: 5. CDR1 is SNHLY and CDR2 is FYNNEI in the germline V gene. The CDR3 consists of 14 residues. CDR3 bases: TGTGCCAGCAGTTTACAGGGGGTAGAAGAGACCCAGTACTTC. Residues: CASSLQGVEETQYF.

The chain combines TRBV19 with TRBJ1-5, with D hard to call. Germline assignment: CDR1 LNHDA and CDR2 SQIVND (reference sequence). The CDR3 runs to 12 residues. V was clipped by 9 bases and J by 5 bases, with 11 bases between them. CDR3 amino acids: CASQSRYQPQHF. The CDR3 coding sequence is TGTGCCAGCCAAAGCCGGTATCAGCCCCAGCATTTT.